Presented here are 26 T cell receptor beta chains from one specimen sequenced in a study of technical replicates of blood from several donors. This table comes from immunoSEQ multiplex PCR, and its TCRdb copy is limited to in-frame clones, with some not included. The data show some 69,000 clones, 75% to 90% seen once. Sequenced material: PBMCs. The receptor source for this set is a human donor in good health. Some clones in this sample may be carry-over from other donors' samples.

The rearrangement joins TRBV5-4 to TRBJ2-7, with 7 positions matching TRBD1. The junction had 5 bases not matched to a gene; V was cut back by 2 bases and J by 3 bases. Germline-derived CDR1 and CDR2 are SGHNT and YYREEE (reference sequence). The CDR3 totals 14 residues. The CDR3, as DNA: TGTGCCAGCAGCTTTGGCGACAGGGACTACGAGCAGTACTTC. This codes for CASSFGDRDYEQYF. The variable domain in full, completed from reference TRBV5-4 and TRBJ2-7, reads ETGVTQSPTHLIKTRGQQVTLRCSSQSGHNTVSWYQQALGQGPQFIFQYYREEENGRGNFPPRFSGLQFPNYSSELNVNALELDDSALYLCASSFGDRDYEQYFGPGTRLTVT.

The gene calls are TRBV7-9 and TRBJ2-5, with 8 bases identical to TRBD1. The CDR3 extends over 14 amino acids. V was clipped by 9 bases and J by 0 bases; unmatched bases: 6. Germline V gene data show CDR1 as SEHNR and CDR2 as FQNEAQ (reference sequence). The CDR3 DNA reads as TGTGCCAGAGAACAGGGGGAGTACCAAGAGACCCAGTACTTC. Protein sequence: CAREQGEYQETQYF.

This chain links TRBV28 with TRBJ2-7, with 8 bases fitting TRBD2. V dropped 6 bases and J dropped 2; count of bases not matched to a gene: 6. Per germline, CDR1 MDHEN and CDR2 SYDVKM. This CDR3 has 14 amino acids. CDR3 nucleotide sequence: TGTGCCAGCAGCACCCCGGGGGGGACCTACGAGCAGTACTTC. Protein: CASSTPGGTYEQYF.

This clone appeared a few times. The chain is built from TRBV5-1 and TRBJ1-1, with 9 bases fitting TRBD1. Germline V CDR1 and CDR2: SGHRS, YFSETQ. The CDR3 is made up of 13 amino acids. With V trimmed by 4 bases and J by 4 bases, 2 bases remained unmatched. The CDR3 sequence: CASSVTGGTEAFF. For the CDR3, the DNA is TGCGCCAGCAGCGTGACAGGGGGCACTGAAGCTTTCTTT.

V usage is TRBV9 and J usage is TRBJ2-1; 7 nucleotides agree with TRBD2. This CDR3 region has 15 residues. Germline V CDR1 and CDR2: SGDLS, YYNGEE. With V trimmed by 2 bases and J by 3 bases, 5 bases remained unmatched. CDR3 residues: CASSVGGGGYNEQFF. CDR3 coding DNA: TGTGCCAGCAGCGTGGGGGGGGGTGGCTACAATGAGCAGTTCTTC. Variable domain in full (rest from reference TRBV9 and TRBJ2-1): DSGVTQTPKHLITATGQRVTLRCSPRSGDLSVYWYQQSLDQGLQFLIQYYNGEERAKGNILERFSAQQFPDLHSELNLSSLELGDSALYFCASSVGGGGYNEQFFGPGTRLTVL.

V usage is TRBV4-1 and J usage is TRBJ2-5, with TRBD1 matching 7 bases. Germline values: CDR1 MGHRA, CDR2 YSYEKL. J was trimmed by 5 bases and V by 5 bases; bases with no gene match: 11. The CDR3 runs 15 residues. DNA for the CDR3: TGCGCCAGCAGCGATGTCAGACAGGGTTGGGAGACCCAGTACTTC. Translated, it gives CASSDVRQGWETQYF.

This clone was seen once. This chain links TRBV5-1 with TRBJ1-1; possible D gene TRBD1, 6 bases. Trimming stripped 3 bases from V and 2 bases from J, with 11 bases between. The CDR3 contains 14 residues. The germline CDR1 and CDR2 sequences are SGHRS and YFSETQ. The CDR3 sequence is CASSSRQDNTEAFF. CDR3 bases: TGCGCCAGCAGCTCCAGACAGGACAACACTGAAGCTTTCTTT. Full variable domain (outside the CDR3, taken from reference TRBV5-1 and TRBJ1-1): KAGVTQTPRYLIKTRGQQVTLSCSPISGHRSVSWYQQTPGQGLQFLFEYFSETQRNKGNFPGRFSGRQFSNSRSEMNVSTLELGDSALYLCASSSRQDNTEAFFGQGTRLTVV.

The chain carries TRBV7-2 and TRBJ2-2; D perhaps matches TRBD2 (7 bases). Germline V gene sequence: CDR1 SGHTA, CDR2 FQGNSA. Trimming took 5 bases from V and 9 from J, leaving 22 bases between them. This CDR3 is built from 16 residues. CDR3 DNA: TGTGCCAGCAGCCCCAGATCGGGGGGCTTTAAGCGGGAGCTGTTTTTT. Translation gives CASSPRSGGFKRELFF.

The chain combines TRBV2 with TRBJ2-5, with D possibly matching TRBD2 (5 bases). The CDR3 is made up of 13 amino acids. CDR1 and CDR2 from the germline V gene are SNHLY and FYNNEI. The germline V and J ends were trimmed by 4 bases and 6 bases, with 12 bases remaining between them. The CDR3 is CASSVGLTQTQYF. CDR3 nucleotides: TGTGCCAGCAGTGTCGGACTGACCCAGACCCAGTACTTC. The full variable domain, completed using reference TRBV2 and TRBJ2-5, is EPEVTQTPSHQVTQMGQEVILRCVPISNHLYFYWYRQILGQKVEFLVSFYNNEISEKSEIFDDQFSVERPDGSNFTLKIRSTKLEDSAMYFCASSVGLTQTQYFGPGTRLLVL.

The chain couples TRBV6-1 to TRBJ1-1; possibly TRBD1 for D (6 bases). CDR3 length equals 14 residues. Between the trimmed V and J ends, which lost 6 bases and 4 bases, there was a span of 15 bases. The germline V gene encodes CDR1 MNHNS and CDR2 SASEGT. The CDR3, as DNA: TGTGCCAGCAGGCAGGGGCCTAACCCCACTGAAGCTTTCTTT. This codes for CASRQGPNPTEAFF.

The chain combines TRBV4-1 with TRBJ2-2; the match to TRBD1 covers 7 bases. This CDR3 comprises 14 residues. Germline V CDR1 and CDR2: MGHRA, YSYEKL. The trim removed 5 bases at V and 11 bases at J, leaving 11 bases unmatched. CDR3 residues: CASSYPLRDRELFF. DNA for the CDR3: TGCGCCAGCAGCTATCCACTCCGGGACAGAGAGCTGTTTTTT.

This chain joins TRBV7-8 and TRBJ1-3; 7 nucleotides line up with TRBD1. Germline CDR1 reads SGHVS; CDR2 reads FQNEAQ. CDR3 length: 17 residues. After removal of 1 base from V and 0 bases from J, the junction contained 6 bases not matched to a gene. CDR3 sequence (DNA): TGTGCCAGCAGCTTAGTTTCAGGGGGTAACTCTGGAAACACCATATATTTT. This sequence encodes CASSLVSGGNSGNTIYF.

The rearrangement uses TRBV7-2 and TRBJ1-1; possibly TRBD1 for D (6 bases). Germline loops: CDR1 SGHTA, CDR2 FQGNSA. The CDR3 extends over 15 amino acids. The V gene lost 7 bases and the J gene lost 1 base, with 16 bases spanning the gap. The CDR3 coding sequence is TGTGCCAGCACCTTGAGACAGGTCGAGAACACTGAAGCTTTCTTT. Its translation: CASTLRQVENTEAFF. Full variable domain (outside the CDR3, taken from reference TRBV7-2 and TRBJ1-1): GAGVSQSPSNKVTEKGKDVELRCDPISGHTALYWYRQSLGQGLEFLIYFQGNSAPDKSGLPSDRFSAERTGGSVSTLTIQRTQQEDSAVYLCASTLRQVENTEAFFGQGTRLTVV.

The chain is built from TRBV9 and TRBJ2-5, with 7 bases fitting TRBD2. The CDR3 totals 15 residues. Germline CDR1 reads SGDLS; CDR2 reads YYNGEE. The trim removed 0 bases at V and 3 bases at J, leaving 5 bases unmatched. CDR3 protein: CASSVGVGGEETQYF. Written as DNA, the CDR3 is TGTGCCAGCAGCGTAGGGGTGGGGGGGGAAGAGACCCAGTACTTC.

The sample holds one count of this clone. The chain uses TRBV7-8 and TRBJ2-5; 7 positions match TRBD1. After removal of 5 bases from V and 3 bases from J, the junction contained 6 bases not matched to a gene. The CDR3 extends over 14 amino acids. CDR1 is SGHVS, CDR2 FQNEAQ, per germline. The CDR3 loop reads CASSVRTGKETQYF. CDR3 nucleotides: TGTGCCAGCAGCGTAAGGACAGGAAAAGAGACCCAGTACTTC.

The gene calls are TRBV11-3 and TRBJ2-7; D is perhaps TRBD1 (6 bases). CDR1 and CDR2 (germline): SGHNT, YENEEA. The CDR3 length is 13 residues. Trimming stripped 5 bases from V and 3 bases from J, with 11 bases between. The CDR3, as DNA: TGTGCCAGCAGCCCTCAGGGGAGCTACGAGCAGTACTTC. Translated: CASSPQGSYEQYF.

The chain joins TRBV6-1 to TRBJ1-6; no definite D call. Germline CDR1 is MNHNS and CDR2 is SASEGT. The CDR3 is 12 amino acids. The V end was cut by 7 bases, the J end by 7 bases, with 8 bases between. The DNA for the CDR3 is TGTGCCAGCAAATACTCCAATTCACCCCTCCACTTT. Protein product: CASKYSNSPLHF.

The chain is built from TRBV2 and TRBJ2-1; D might be TRBD2 (5 bases). This CDR3 comprises 15 residues. The germline V gene has CDR1 SNHLY and CDR2 FYNNEI. Trimming cost V 3 bases and J 1 base, with 10 bases left between them. As DNA, the CDR3 is TGTGCCAGCAGTGATAAGACGGGATCCTACAATGAGCAGTTCTTC. Translated: CASSDKTGSYNEQFF.

The chain carries TRBV11-3 and TRBJ2-7, with TRBD1 matching over 7 bases. Germline-derived CDR1 and CDR2 are SGHNT and YENEEA. CDR3 size: 14 residues. With 5 bases clipped from V and 5 bases from J, the junction kept 9 bases outside the gene matches. This CDR3 reads CASSPTTGAHEQYF. The CDR3 nucleotides are TGTGCCAGCAGCCCAACAACAGGGGCCCACGAGCAGTACTTC.

The chain combines TRBV5-6 with TRBJ2-7, with 11 bases that match TRBD2. CDR3 size: 15 residues. After removal of 3 bases from V and 3 bases from J, the junction contained 5 bases not matched to a gene. The germline gives CDR1 SGHDT, CDR2 YYEEEE. The CDR3 sequence: CASSSPGTSGYEQYF. In DNA, the CDR3 is TGTGCCAGCAGCTCCCCCGGGACTAGCGGCTACGAGCAGTACTTC.

The chain joins TRBV6-6 to TRBJ2-4; D may be TRBD2 (5 bases). The ends were cut back, 6 bases at V and 7 bases at J, with 13 bases in the middle. The CDR3 runs 13 residues. CDR1 is MNHNY, CDR2 SVGAGI, per germline (reference sequence). The CDR3 here is CASRVGEANIQYF. CDR3 bases: TGTGCCAGCAGAGTGGGAGAAGCGAACATTCAGTACTTC.

The CDR3 nucleotides read TGTGCCAGCAGTTCTTGGGGGCGTAGGAGTGGAAAACTGTTTTTT. This codes for CASSSWGRRSGKLFF. The J gene is TRBJ1-4, the V gene TRBV28; D may be TRBD1 (6 bases). Germline CDR1 is MDHEN and CDR2 is SYDVKM. CDR3 length equals 15 residues. The ends were cut back, 4 bases at V and 10 bases at J, with 19 bases in the middle. The entire variable domain, with the rest obtained from reference TRBV28 and TRBJ1-4, is as follows: DVKVTQSSRYLVKRTGEKVFLECVQDMDHENMFWYRQDPGLGLRLIYFSYDVKMKEKGDIPEGYSVSREKKERFSLILESASTNQTSMYLCASSSWGRRSGKLFFGSGTQLSVL.

The chain carries TRBV5-5 and TRBJ2-7, with TRBD1 matching over 10 bases. The CDR3 consists of 16 residues. Trimming at V came to 6 bases and at J to 5 bases, leaving 14 bases not matched to a gene. The V gene's germline CDR1 is SGHKS and CDR2 YYEKEE (reference sequence). In DNA, the CDR3 is TGTGCCAGCACCCCATCTGAACGGGACAGGGGCCACGAGCAGTACTTC. Translating it yields CASTPSERDRGHEQYF.

The V and J genes are TRBV27 and TRBJ2-3; maybe TRBD1 (6 bases). CDR3 length: 16 amino acids. CDR1 is MNHEY, CDR2 SMNVEV, per germline (reference sequence). The germline V and J ends were trimmed by 8 bases and 2 bases, with 20 bases remaining between them. CDR3 region: CASQGSGTRPTDTQYF. The CDR3 DNA follows: TGTGCCAGCCAGGGGTCGGGGACCCGGCCCACAGATACGCAGTATTTT.

CDR3 coding DNA: TGTGCCACCAGCACTGGGACTAGCGGGAGTGGGGCAGATACGCAGTATTTT. It yields the protein CATSTGTSGSGADTQYF. This sequence joins TRBV15 and TRBJ2-3; 14 bases map to TRBD2. The CDR3 covers 17 residues. CDR1 LNHNV and CDR2 YYDKDF come from the germline V gene (reference sequence). V was clipped by 4 bases and J by 4 bases; unmatched bases: 7.

This chain joins TRBV4-3 and TRBJ2-7; 12 bases agree with TRBD2. V was pared by 5 bases and J by 1 base, with 6 bases of the junction left unmatched. The CDR3 is made up of 16 amino acids. Germline V lookup: CDR1 LGHNA, CDR2 YSLEER. The CDR3 spells CASSDTGTSGSYEQYF. CDR3 nucleotide sequence: TGCGCCAGCAGCGATACCGGGACTAGCGGGTCCTACGAGCAGTACTTC.